A selection of T cell receptor beta chains follows, all from one sample in a study of cytomegalovirus exposure and HLA in healthy donors. Produced via immunoSEQ multiplex PCR; TCRdb's table is partial and in-frame only. The table shows some 170,000 clones, with around 69% occurring only once. Specimen: PBMCs. These TCRs come from a woman aged 30 to 39 in good health and CMV-seronegative. Each CDR3 is given with its conserved first and last residue. A D gene is named only where the DNA matches it firmly. Some rows have no size entry. The others give once, few or many, or a class for an expanded clone.

CDR3 DNA | CDR3 protein | D gene | clone size | J gene | V gene
TGCGCCAGCAGCCTCCAGACCGGGACTAGTGGGCATGAGCAGTTCTTC | CASSLQTGTSGHEQFF | TRBD2 | . | TRBJ2-1 | TRBV4-3
TGTGCCAGCAGTGACCCACAGGGGGCCCTGACTAGCGCCGCCTACGAGCAGTACTTC | CASSDPQGALTSAAYEQYF | . | few | TRBJ2-7 | TRBV2
TGTGCCACCAGCCGCCCCCAGTCAATTTACGAGCAGTACTTC | CATSRPQSIYEQYF | . | . | TRBJ2-7 | TRBV15
TGCGCCAGCAGCCAAGTTTTGGTAGGGTCGGGGGAGCAGTACTTC | CASSQVLVGSGEQYF | . | . | TRBJ2-5 | TRBV4-1
TGTGCCAGCAGCTTTCGGGGGGGAAACTCTGGAAACACCATATATTTT | CASSFRGGNSGNTIYF | . | . | TRBJ1-3 | TRBV5-6
TGCGCCAGCAGCACCACAGCAGGGGGCAGGCAGTACTTC | CASSTTAGGRQYF | TRBD1 | . | TRBJ2-5 | TRBV5-1
TGTGCCAGCATCTCTACCGGGGGAGACTATGGCTACACCTTC | CASISTGGDYGYTF | . | . | TRBJ1-2 | TRBV9
TGTGCCAGCACCTCCGGGACAGGGATGGGGAACGAGCAGTACTTC | CASTSGTGMGNEQYF | TRBD1 | . | TRBJ2-7 | TRBV6-6
TGTGCCAGCAGCTTCGACAGGGGCTCCGGGGAGCTGTTTTTT | CASSFDRGSGELFF | TRBD1 | . | TRBJ2-2 | TRBV7-2
TGTGCCAGCAGCTTGTTGGGGGACAGGAGGGGAGATGGGAAACTGTTTTTT | CASSLLGDRRGDGKLFF | TRBD1 | . | TRBJ1-4 | TRBV5-6
TGTGCCAGCAGCTTGCCGGGAGCAGCCTACGAGCAGTACTTC | CASSLPGAAYEQYF | . | . | TRBJ2-7 | TRBV7-9
TGCAGCGTTGAGCAGAGTCCGGGAGAAAAACTGTTTTTT | CSVEQSPGEKLFF | . | few | TRBJ1-4 | TRBV29-1
TGCGCCAGCAGCTTGGGTCGCTGGGGGGCTAACTATGGCTACACCTTC | CASSLGRWGANYGYTF | . | few | TRBJ1-2 | TRBV5-1
TGCAGCGTTTCAGTTGCCGGGACAGAGTATGGCTACACCTTC | CSVSVAGTEYGYTF | TRBD1 | . | TRBJ1-2 | TRBV29-1
TGTGCCAGCAGCTTAACGGGAGATCTAGATACGCAGTATTTT | CASSLTGDLDTQYF | . | . | TRBJ2-3 | TRBV7-8
TGTGCCAGCTCACCCTATAGCGGGGGGGGCTCCGATGAGCAGTTCTTC | CASSPYSGGGSDEQFF | TRBD2 | few | TRBJ2-1 | TRBV18
TGTGCCAGCAGTGACGACAGGGGGGGATATGGCTACACCTTC | CASSDDRGGYGYTF | TRBD1 | . | TRBJ1-2 | TRBV2
TGCGCCAGCAGCTCTGCGGGGGGCTACACTGAAGCTTTCTTT | CASSSAGGYTEAFF | . | medium-sized | TRBJ1-1 | TRBV5-1
TGTGCCAGCAGGTCGGACACCGGGGAGCTGTTTTTT | CASRSDTGELFF | . | . | TRBJ2-2 | TRBV27
TGTGCTAGTGGTTTTACCGGGAACCCATACACCGGGGAGCTGTTTTTT | CASGFTGNPYTGELFF | . | . | TRBJ2-2 | TRBV12-5
TGTGCCAGCAGTCATAGGGGGCGCGAGGAGACCCAGTACTTC | CASSHRGREETQYF | TRBD1 | . | TRBJ2-5 | TRBV5-4
TGTGCCAGCGCGGGTGGTTACGAGCAGTACTTC | CASAGGYEQYF | . | few | TRBJ2-7 | TRBV13